Each of the 2 T cell receptor beta chains below was sequenced from the same sample in a study of Ad26.COV2.S vaccination and SARS-CoV-2 variants (dated by TCRdb to the early 2020s). This specimen's treatment or condition label, interpreted: some 19 received Ad26.COV2.S at low or high dose, single or two shots; a few received placebo; per-sample allocation not given. Repertoires of vaccine and placebo recipients were sequenced from samples taken on day 63 after the first injection. The protocol used for the library was the immunoSEQ multiplex PCR assay. TCRdb re-hosts the immuneACCESS table, in-frame sequences only. Its copies lack some clones; in the studies checked, an unresolved V gene accounts for under half of them, and the cause for the rest is not known. For this sample there are hundreds of thousands of clones; approximately 88% appear just once. The ten largest make up 1.5% of the sample.

Sequences were derived from peripheral blood, sampled in a trial of Ad26.COV2.S vaccine versus placebo. The receptor set was obtained from a person aged 18-65 years who received the Ad26.COV2.S COVID-19 vaccine or a placebo.

This clone occurred once. The chain carries TRBV3-1 (or the pseudogene TRBV3-2) and TRBJ2-3; D may be TRBD1 or TRBD2 (5 bases each). V was pared by 4 bases and J by 3 bases, with 14 bases between. This CDR3 comprises 15 residues. Germline V gene lookup returns CDR1 LGHDT and CDR2 YNNKEL (reference sequence). CDR3 bases: TGTGCCAGCAGCCGCCGGGACCAAGGTACAGATACGCAGTATTTT. It specifies CASSRRDQGTDTQYF.

V and J are TRBV7-9 and TRBJ2-6; no definite D call. This CDR3 is built from 16 residues. CDR1 SEHNR and CDR2 FQNEAQ come from the germline V gene (reference sequence). The V end was cut by 4 bases, the J end by 0 bases, with 10 bases between. CDR3 loop: CASSSVWASGANVLTF. As DNA, the CDR3 is TGTGCCAGCAGCTCCGTGTGGGCCTCTGGGGCCAACGTCCTGACTTTC.